This TCR beta chain was sequenced for a study of T cell changes during pregnancy in multiple sclerosis. Sequenced by immunoSEQ multiplex PCR; TCRdb stores in-frame clones only, minus some. This table has 35,000 to 45,000 clones, roughly nine tenths appearing once. The sequence derives from a female donor in good health, enrolled as a control in a pregnancy study. Source: CD4+ T cells from peripheral blood mononuclear cells, taken after pregnancy.

CDR3 sequence reads: CTSSQYRTSGGPGEETQYF. CDR3 nucleotides: TGCACCAGCAGCCAATACCGGACTAGCGGGGGCCCCGGGGAAGAGACCCAGTACTTC. The chain is built from TRBV1 and TRBJ2-5; the table's D call TRBD2 went unverified against the DNA. TRBV1 is a listed pseudogene. The CDR3 has 19 amino acids.